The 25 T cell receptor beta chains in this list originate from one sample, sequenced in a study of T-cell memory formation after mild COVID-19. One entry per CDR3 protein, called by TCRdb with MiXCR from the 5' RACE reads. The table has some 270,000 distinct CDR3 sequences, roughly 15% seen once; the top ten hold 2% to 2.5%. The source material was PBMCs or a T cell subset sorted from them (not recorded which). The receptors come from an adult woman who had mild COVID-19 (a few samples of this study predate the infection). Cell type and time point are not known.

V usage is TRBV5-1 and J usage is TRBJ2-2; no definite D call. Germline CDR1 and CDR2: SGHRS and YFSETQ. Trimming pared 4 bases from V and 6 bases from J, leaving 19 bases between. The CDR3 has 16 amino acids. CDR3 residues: CASSPRVGYEAGELFF. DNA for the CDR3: TGCGCCAGCAGCCCCCGGGTGGGGTACGAGGCCGGGGAGCTGTTTTTT.

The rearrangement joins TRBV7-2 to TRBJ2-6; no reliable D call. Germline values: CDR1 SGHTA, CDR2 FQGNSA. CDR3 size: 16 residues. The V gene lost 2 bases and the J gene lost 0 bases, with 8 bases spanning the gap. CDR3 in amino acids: CASSLKSGSGANVLTF. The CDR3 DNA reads TGTGCCAGCAGCTTAAAATCGGGCTCTGGGGCCAACGTCCTGACTTTC.

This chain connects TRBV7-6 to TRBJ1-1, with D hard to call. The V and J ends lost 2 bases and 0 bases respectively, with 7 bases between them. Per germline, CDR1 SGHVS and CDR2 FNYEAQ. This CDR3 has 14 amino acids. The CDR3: CASSLLSLNTEAFF. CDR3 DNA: TGTGCCAGCAGCTTACTCAGTCTGAACACTGAAGCTTTCTTT.

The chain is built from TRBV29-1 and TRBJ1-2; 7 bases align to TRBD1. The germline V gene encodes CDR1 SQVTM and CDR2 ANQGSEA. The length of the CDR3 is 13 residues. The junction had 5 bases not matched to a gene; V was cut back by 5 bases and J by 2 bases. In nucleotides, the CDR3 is TGCAGCGTTTCGACAGGGACCAACTATGGCTACACCTTC. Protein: CSVSTGTNYGYTF.

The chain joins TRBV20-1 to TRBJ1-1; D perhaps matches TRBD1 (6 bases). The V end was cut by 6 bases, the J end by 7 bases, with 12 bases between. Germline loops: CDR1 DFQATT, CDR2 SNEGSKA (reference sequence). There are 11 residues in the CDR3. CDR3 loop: CSADRVREAFF. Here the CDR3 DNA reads TGCAGTGCGGACAGAGTCCGTGAAGCTTTCTTT.

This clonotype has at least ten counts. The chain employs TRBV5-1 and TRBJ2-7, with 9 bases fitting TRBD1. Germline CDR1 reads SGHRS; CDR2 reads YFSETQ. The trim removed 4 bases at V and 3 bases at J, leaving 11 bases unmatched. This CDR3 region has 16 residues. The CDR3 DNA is TGCGCCAGCAGCCTAACACCGGGACAGGGACACTACGAGCAGTACTTC. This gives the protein CASSLTPGQGHYEQYF. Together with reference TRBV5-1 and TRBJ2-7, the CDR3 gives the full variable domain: KAGVTQTPRYLIKTRGQQVTLSCSPISGHRSVSWYQQTPGQGLQFLFEYFSETQRNKGNFPGRFSGRQFSNSRSEMNVSTLELGDSALYLCASSLTPGQGHYEQYFGPGTRLTVT.

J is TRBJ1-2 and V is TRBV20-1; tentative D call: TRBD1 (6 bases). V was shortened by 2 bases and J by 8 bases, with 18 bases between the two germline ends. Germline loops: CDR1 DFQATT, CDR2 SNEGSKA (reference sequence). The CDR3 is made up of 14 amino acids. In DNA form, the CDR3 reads TGCAGTGCTAGATCAGGGGCCAGCGGAAGGGGCTACACCTTC. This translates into CSARSGASGRGYTF.

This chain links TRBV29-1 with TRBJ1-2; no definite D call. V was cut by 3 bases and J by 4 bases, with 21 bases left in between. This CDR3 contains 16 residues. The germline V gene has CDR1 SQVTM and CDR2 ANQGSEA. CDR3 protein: CSVEGQVLPTRYGYTF. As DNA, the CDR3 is TGCAGCGTTGAGGGTCAGGTCCTACCCACACGCTATGGCTACACCTTC.

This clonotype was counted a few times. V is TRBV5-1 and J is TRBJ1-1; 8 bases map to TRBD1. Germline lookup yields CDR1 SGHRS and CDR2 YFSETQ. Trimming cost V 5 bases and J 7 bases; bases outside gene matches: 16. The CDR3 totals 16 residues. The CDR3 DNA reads TGCGCCAGCAGGTTAGGACAGGGCCCTCAAGCCCGTGAAGCTTTCTTT. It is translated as CASRLGQGPQAREAFF.

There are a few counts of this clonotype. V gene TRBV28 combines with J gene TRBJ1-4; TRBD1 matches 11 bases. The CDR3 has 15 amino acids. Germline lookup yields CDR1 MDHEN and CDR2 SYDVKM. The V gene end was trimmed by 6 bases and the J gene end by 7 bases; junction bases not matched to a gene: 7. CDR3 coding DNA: TGTGCCAGCAGACCGGGACAGGGGGTTGGTGAAAAACTGTTTTTT. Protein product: CASRPGQGVGEKLFF.

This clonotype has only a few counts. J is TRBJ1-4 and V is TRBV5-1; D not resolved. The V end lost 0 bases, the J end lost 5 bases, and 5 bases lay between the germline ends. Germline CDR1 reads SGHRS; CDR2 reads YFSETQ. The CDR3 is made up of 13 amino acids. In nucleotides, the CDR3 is TGCGCCAGCAGCTTGGAACCGAATGAAAAACTGTTTTTT. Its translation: CASSLEPNEKLFF. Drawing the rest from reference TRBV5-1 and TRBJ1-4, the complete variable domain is KAGVTQTPRYLIKTRGQQVTLSCSPISGHRSVSWYQQTPGQGLQFLFEYFSETQRNKGNFPGRFSGRQFSNSRSEMNVSTLELGDSALYLCASSLEPNEKLFFGSGTQLSVL.

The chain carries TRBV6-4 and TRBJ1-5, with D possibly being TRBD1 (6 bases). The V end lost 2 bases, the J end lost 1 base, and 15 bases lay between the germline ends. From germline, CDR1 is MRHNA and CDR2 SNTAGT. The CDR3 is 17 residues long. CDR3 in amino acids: CASSDPGTRDSNQPQHF. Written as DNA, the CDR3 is TGTGCCAGCAGTGACCCAGGGACACGGGACAGCAATCAGCCCCAGCATTTT.

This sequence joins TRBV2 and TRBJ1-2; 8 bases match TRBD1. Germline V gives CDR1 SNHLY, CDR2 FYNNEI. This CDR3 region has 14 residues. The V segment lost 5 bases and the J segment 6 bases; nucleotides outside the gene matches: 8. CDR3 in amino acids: CASSLAPGGHGYTF. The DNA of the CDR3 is TGTGCCAGCAGTCTAGCCCCAGGGGGCCATGGCTACACCTTC.

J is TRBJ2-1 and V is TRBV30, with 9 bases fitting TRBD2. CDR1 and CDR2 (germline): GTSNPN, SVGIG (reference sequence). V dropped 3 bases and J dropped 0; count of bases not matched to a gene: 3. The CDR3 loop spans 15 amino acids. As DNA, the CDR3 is TGTGCCTGGAGGGTTAGCGGGAGCTCCTACAATGAGCAGTTCTTC. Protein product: CAWRVSGSSYNEQFF.

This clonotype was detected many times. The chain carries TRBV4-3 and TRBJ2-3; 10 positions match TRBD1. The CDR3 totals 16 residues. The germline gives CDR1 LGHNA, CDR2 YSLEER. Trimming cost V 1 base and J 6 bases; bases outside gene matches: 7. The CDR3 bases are TGCGCCAGCAGCCAAGGGGGACAGGGGTTTGGGGATACGCAGTATTTT. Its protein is CASSQGGQGFGDTQYF.

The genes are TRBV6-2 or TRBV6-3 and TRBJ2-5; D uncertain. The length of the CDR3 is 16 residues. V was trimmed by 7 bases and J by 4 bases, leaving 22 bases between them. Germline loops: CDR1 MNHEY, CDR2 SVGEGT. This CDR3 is CASISDRSWRLETQYF. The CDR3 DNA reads TGTGCCAGCATCTCCGACCGGTCTTGGCGGCTAGAGACCCAGTACTTC.

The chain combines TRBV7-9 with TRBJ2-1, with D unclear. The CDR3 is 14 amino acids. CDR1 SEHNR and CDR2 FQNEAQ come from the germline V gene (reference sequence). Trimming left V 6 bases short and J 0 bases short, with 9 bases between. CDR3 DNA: TGTGCCAGCAGACCTTCTAGCTCCTACAATGAGCAGTTCTTC. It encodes CASRPSSSYNEQFF.

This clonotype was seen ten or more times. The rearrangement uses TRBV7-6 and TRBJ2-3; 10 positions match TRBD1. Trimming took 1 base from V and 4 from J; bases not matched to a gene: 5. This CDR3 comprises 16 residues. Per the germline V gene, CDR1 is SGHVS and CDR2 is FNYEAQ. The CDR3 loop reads CASSLEGDRGSDTQYF. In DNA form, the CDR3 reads TGTGCCAGCAGCTTAGAAGGGGACAGGGGTTCAGATACGCAGTATTTT.

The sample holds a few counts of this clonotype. The chain's CDR3 is CASSFHPKQGSGANVLTF. In nucleotides, the CDR3 is TGCGCCAGCAGCTTCCACCCTAAACAGGGCTCTGGGGCCAACGTCCTGACTTTC. This sequence joins TRBV5-1 and TRBJ2-6; possible D gene TRBD1, 6 bases. V was pared by 2 bases and J by 0 bases, with 15 bases between. Germline V gene data show CDR1 as SGHRS and CDR2 as YFSETQ. This CDR3 comprises 18 residues.

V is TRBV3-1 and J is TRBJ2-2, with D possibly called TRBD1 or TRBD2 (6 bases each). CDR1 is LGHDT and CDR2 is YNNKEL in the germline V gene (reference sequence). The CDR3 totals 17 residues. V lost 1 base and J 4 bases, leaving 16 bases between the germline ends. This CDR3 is CASSQGRGPPSTGELFF. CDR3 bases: TGTGCCAGCAGCCAAGGTCGGGGGCCACCGAGCACCGGGGAGCTGTTTTTT.

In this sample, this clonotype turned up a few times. CDR3 residues: CATSDGDGSNYGYTF. Written as DNA, the CDR3 is TGTGCCACCAGTGATGGGGACGGTTCTAACTATGGCTACACCTTC. This chain connects TRBV24-1 to TRBJ1-2; tentative D call: TRBD1 (5 bases). V was trimmed by 3 bases and J by 0 bases, leaving 10 bases between them. Per the germline V gene, CDR1 is KGHDR and CDR2 is SFDVKD. This CDR3 region has 15 residues.

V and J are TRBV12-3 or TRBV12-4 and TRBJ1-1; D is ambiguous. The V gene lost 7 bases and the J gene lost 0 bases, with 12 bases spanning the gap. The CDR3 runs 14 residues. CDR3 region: CASTQIQMNTEAFF. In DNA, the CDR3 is TGTGCCAGCACCCAGATACAGATGAACACTGAAGCTTTCTTT.

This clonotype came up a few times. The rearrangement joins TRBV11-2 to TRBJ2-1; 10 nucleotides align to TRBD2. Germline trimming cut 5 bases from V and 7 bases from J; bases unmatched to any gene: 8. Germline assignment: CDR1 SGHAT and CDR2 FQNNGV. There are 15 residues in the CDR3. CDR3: CASSTRTSGENEQFF. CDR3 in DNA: TGTGCCAGCAGCACTCGGACTAGCGGTGAGAATGAGCAGTTCTTC. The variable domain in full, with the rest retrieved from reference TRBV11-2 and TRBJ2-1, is EAGVAQSPRYKIIEKRQSVAFWCNPISGHATLYWYQQILGQGPKLLIQFQNNGVVDDSQLPKDRFSAERLKGVDSTLKIQPAKLEDSAVYLCASSTRTSGENEQFFGPGTRLTVL.

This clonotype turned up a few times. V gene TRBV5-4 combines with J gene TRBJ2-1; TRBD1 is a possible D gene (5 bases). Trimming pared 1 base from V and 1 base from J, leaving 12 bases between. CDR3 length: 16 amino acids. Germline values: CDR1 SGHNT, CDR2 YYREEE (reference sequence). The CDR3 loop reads CASSLQGRVSYNEQFF. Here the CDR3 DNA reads TGTGCCAGCAGCTTGCAGGGAAGGGTTTCCTACAATGAGCAGTTCTTC.

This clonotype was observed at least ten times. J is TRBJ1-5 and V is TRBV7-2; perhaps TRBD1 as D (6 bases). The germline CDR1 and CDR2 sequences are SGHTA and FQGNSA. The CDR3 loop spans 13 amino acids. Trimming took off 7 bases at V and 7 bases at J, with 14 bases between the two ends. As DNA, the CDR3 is TGTGCCAGCACGGAGGGGGGGACACAGCCCCAGCATTTT. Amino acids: CASTEGGTQPQHF.